What follows is one T cell receptor (beta chain) and its context. The CDR3 sequence is 14 residues long. Germline assignment: CDR1 SEHNR and CDR2 FQNEAQ (reference sequence). The germline V and J ends were trimmed by 0 bases and 8 bases, with 14 bases remaining between them. PCR employed 60 Vbeta and 13 Jbeta primers. Repertoires were generated with immunoSEQ multiplex PCR, while TCRdb's copy carries only in-frame clones and drops some. This sample has some 130,000 clones, with roughly 70% found just once. The record originates from a study of cytomegalovirus exposure and HLA in healthy donors. The sequenced material came from PBMCs. This sequence was found in a man younger than 45 in good health and CMV-seronegative. V is TRBV7-9 and J is TRBJ2-7; D perhaps matches TRBD1 (6 bases). Written as DNA, the CDR3 is TGTGCCAGCAGCTTAGCCGTTGGACAGATTCAGCAGTACTTC. Residues: CASSLAVGQIQQYF.